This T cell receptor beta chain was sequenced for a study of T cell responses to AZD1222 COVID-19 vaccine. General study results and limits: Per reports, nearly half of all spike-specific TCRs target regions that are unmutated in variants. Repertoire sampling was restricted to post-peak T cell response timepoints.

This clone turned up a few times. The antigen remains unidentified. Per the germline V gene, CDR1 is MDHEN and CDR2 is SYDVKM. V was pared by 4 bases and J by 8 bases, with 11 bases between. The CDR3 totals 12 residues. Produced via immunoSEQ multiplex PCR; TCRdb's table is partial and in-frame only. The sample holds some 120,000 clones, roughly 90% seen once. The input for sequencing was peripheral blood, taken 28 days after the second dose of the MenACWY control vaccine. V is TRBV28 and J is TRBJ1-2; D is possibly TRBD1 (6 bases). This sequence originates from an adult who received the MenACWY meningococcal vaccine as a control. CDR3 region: CASSYRVEGYTF. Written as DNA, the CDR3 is TGTGCCAGCAGTTACAGGGTGGAAGGCTACACCTTC.